This T cell receptor beta chain was recovered during a study of blood T cell repertoires in COVID-19. Study context: Specimens from acute and convalescent COVID-19 originated in the United States, Italy and Spain. T cells, B-cell-depleted T cells, or PBMCs provided the cDNA or gDNA that served as material.

The CDR3 runs to 16 residues. J was trimmed by 7 bases and V by 1 base; bases with no gene match: 7. The germline CDR1 and CDR2 sequences are LGHNA and YNFKEQ. TCRdb's copy holds only in-frame clones and misses some; the assay was immunoSEQ multiplex PCR. Here the sample spans around 150,000 clones, 86% being singletons. Sequencing input: peripheral blood. The chain employs TRBV4-2 and TRBJ2-7; 13 bases align to TRBD2. The clonotype was recovered from a young man with acute or convalescent COVID-19. The DNA for the CDR3 is TGTGCCAGCAGCCAAGTCGGGACTAGCGGGGTTCCTGAGCAGTACTTC. Its protein is CASSQVGTSGVPEQYF.